The entry below gives a single T cell receptor (beta chain) sequence along with its context. This entry comes from a study of technical replicates of blood from a handful of donors. The data were produced by immunoSEQ multiplex PCR, yet TCRdb's version contains in-frame clones alone and is incomplete. The table lists around 13,000 clones, 84% of them singletons. The CDR3 is 14 amino acids. CDR1 and CDR2 from the germline V gene are SGHAT and FQNNGV. The trim removed 4 bases at V and 5 bases at J, leaving 5 bases unmatched. The sequence derives from a human donor in good health. The chain couples TRBV11-2 to TRBJ2-5; 9 bases are shared with TRBD1. Sequencing input: PBMCs. The CDR3 region has the DNA TGTGCCAGCAGCTCACAGGGGGCGGTGGAGACCCAGTACTTC. Translated, it gives CASSSQGAVETQYF.